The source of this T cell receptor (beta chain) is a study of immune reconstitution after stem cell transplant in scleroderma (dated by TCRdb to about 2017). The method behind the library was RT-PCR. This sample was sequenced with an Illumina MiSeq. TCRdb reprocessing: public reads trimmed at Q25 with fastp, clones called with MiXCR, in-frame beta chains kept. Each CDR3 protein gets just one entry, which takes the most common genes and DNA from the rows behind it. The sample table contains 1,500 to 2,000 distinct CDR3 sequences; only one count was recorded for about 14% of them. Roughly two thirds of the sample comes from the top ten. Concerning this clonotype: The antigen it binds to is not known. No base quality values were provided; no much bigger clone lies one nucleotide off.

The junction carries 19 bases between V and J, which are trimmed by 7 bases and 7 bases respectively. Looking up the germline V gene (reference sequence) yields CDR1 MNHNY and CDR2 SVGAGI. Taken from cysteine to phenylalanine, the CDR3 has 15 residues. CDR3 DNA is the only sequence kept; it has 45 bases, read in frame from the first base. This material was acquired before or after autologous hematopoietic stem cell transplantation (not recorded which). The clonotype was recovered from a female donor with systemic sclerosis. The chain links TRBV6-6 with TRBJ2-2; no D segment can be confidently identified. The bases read TGTGCCAGCAACGACCGGGCCGCCCGGGTCGGGGAGCTGTTTTTT. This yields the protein CASNDRAARVGELFF.